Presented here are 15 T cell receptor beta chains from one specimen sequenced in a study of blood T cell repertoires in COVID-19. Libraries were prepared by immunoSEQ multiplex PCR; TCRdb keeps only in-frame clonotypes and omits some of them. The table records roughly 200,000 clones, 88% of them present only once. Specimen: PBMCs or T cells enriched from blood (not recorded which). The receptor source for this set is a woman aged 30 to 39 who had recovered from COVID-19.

CDR3 sequence reads: CASSLGTGWNPYF. CDR3 in DNA: TGTGCCAGCAGCTTAGGGACAGGGTGGAATCCGTACTTC. The chain carries TRBV7-9 and TRBJ2-7, with TRBD1 identical over 8 bases. The CDR3 is made up of 13 amino acids. J lost 12 bases, V lost 1 base, and 8 bases had no gene match. CDR1 is SEHNR and CDR2 is FQNEAQ in the germline V gene (reference sequence). Full variable domain (rest looked up from reference TRBV7-9 and TRBJ2-7): DTGVSQNPRHKITKRGQNVTFRCDPISEHNRLYWYRQTLGQGPEFLTYFQNEAQLEKSRLLSDRFSAERPKGSFSTLEIQRTEQGDSAMYLCASSLGTGWNPYFGPGTRLTVT.

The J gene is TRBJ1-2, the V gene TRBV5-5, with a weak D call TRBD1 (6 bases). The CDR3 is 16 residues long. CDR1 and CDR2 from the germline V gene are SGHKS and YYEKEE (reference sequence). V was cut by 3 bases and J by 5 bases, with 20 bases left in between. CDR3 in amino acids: CASSYAGTQISYGYTF. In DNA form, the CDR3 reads TGTGCCAGCAGCTATGCAGGGACACAAATTTCATATGGCTACACCTTC.

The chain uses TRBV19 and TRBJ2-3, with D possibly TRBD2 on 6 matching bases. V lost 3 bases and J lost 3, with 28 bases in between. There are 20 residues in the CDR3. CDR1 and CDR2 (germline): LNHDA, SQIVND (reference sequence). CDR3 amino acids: CASSMFPGVLVSRGTDTQYF. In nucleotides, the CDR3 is TGTGCCAGTAGTATGTTCCCGGGAGTCTTAGTATCCCGAGGGACAGATACGCAGTATTTT. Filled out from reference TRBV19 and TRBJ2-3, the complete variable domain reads DGGITQSPKYLFRKEGQNVTLSCEQNLNHDAMYWYRQDPGQGLRLIYYSQIVNDFQKGDIAEGYSVSREKKESFPLTVTSAQKNPTAFYLCASSMFPGVLVSRGTDTQYFGPGTRLTVL.

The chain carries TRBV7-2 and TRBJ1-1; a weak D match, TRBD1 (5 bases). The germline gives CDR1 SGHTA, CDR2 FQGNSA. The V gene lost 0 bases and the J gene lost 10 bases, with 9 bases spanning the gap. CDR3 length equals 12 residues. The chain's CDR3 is CASSLAGGTAFF. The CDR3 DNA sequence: TGTGCCAGCAGCTTAGCGGGGGGAACAGCTTTCTTT.

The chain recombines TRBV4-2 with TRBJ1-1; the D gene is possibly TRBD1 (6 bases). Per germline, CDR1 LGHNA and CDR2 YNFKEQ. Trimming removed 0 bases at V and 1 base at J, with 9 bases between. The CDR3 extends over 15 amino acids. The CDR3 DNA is TGTGCCAGCAGCCAAGATCGAGGGGGGAACACTGAAGCTTTCTTT. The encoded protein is CASSQDRGGNTEAFF.

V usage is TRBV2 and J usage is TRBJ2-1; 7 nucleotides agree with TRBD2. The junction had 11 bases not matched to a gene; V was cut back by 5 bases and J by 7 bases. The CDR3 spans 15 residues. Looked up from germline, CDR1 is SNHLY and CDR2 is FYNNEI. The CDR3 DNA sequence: TGTGCCAGCAGTTCTAGCGGAACGCGGGGGAATGAGCAGTTCTTC. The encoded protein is CASSSSGTRGNEQFF.

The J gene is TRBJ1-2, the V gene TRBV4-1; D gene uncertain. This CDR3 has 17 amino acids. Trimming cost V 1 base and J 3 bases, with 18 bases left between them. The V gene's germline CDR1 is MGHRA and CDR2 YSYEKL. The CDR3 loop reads CASSQAYLEVLHYGYTF. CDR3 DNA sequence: TGCGCCAGCAGCCAAGCTTATCTCGAGGTTTTACACTATGGCTACACCTTC.

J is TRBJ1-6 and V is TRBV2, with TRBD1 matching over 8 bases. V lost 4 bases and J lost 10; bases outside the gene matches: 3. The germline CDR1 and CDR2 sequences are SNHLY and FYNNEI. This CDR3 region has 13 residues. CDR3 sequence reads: CASSVDRGSPLHF. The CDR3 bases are TGTGCCAGCAGTGTCGACAGGGGCTCACCCCTCCACTTT.

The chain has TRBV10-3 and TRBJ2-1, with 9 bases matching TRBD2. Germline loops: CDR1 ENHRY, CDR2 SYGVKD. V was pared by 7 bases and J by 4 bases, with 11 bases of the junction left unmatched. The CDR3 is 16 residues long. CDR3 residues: CAITGEGGGAYNEQFF. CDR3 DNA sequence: TGTGCCATCACTGGTGAGGGCGGGGGGGCGTACAATGAGCAGTTCTTC.

DNA for the CDR3: TGCGCCAGCAGCTTGGGAGGGGGCGAGGCCGGGGAGCTGTTTTTT. Protein product: CASSLGGGEAGELFF. The chain links TRBV5-1 to TRBJ2-2; 7 nucleotides agree with TRBD1. The CDR3 runs 15 residues. Per the germline V gene, CDR1 is SGHRS and CDR2 is YFSETQ. J was trimmed by 6 bases and V by 0 bases; bases with no gene match: 5.

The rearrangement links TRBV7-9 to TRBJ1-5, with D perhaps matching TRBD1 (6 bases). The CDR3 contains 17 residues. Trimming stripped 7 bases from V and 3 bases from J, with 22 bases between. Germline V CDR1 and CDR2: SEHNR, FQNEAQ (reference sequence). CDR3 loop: CASTQRGGQTHNQPQHF. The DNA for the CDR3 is TGTGCCAGCACCCAGCGGGGAGGACAGACCCACAATCAGCCCCAGCATTTT.

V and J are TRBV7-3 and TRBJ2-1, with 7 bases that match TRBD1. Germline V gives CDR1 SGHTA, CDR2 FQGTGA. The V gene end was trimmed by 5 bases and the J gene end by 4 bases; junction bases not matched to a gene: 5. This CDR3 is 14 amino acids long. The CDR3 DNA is TGTGCCAGCAGCAAGGGACAGACTTACAATGAGCAGTTCTTC. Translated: CASSKGQTYNEQFF.

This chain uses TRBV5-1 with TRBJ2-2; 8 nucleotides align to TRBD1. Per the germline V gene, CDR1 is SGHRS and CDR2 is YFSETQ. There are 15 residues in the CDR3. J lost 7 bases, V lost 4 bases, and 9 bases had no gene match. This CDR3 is CASSRTTGEDGELFF. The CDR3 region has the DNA TGCGCCAGCAGCAGAACGACAGGGGAGGACGGGGAGCTGTTTTTT.

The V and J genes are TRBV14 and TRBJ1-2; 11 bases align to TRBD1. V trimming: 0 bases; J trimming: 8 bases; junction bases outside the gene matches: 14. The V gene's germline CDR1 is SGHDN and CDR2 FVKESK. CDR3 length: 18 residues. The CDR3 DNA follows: TGTGCCAGCAGCCAAGATTATTTGGACAGGGGGCGGCGAATGGGCTACACCTTC. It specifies CASSQDYLDRGRRMGYTF.

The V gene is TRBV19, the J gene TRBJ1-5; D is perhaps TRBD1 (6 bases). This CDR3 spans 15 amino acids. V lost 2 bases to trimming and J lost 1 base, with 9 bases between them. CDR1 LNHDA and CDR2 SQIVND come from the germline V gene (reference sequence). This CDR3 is CASSINRESNQPQHF. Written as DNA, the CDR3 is TGTGCCAGTAGTATAAACAGGGAGAGCAATCAGCCCCAGCATTTT.